This is a list of T cell receptor beta chains from one sample in a study of blood T cell repertoires in COVID-19. TCRdb's table, derived via immunoSEQ multiplex PCR, lists solely in-frame clones and lacks some. This sample has approximately 310,000 clones; about nine tenths occur once, and the top ten carry about 5.2%. The sample taken for sequencing was PBMCs or T cells enriched from blood (not recorded which). All receptors derive from a man aged 55 to 70 who had recovered from COVID-19. Each CDR3 is given with its conserved first and last residue. The order of the fields is clone size, J gene, D gene, V gene, CDR3 length, CDR3 protein. D genes are given only for firm matches. Only part of the rows carry a size: once, few, many, or a class if the clone is expanded.

NA TRBJ2-7 TRBD2 TRBV27 14 CASSFTSGSGEQYF
NA TRBJ2-7 NA TRBV7-9 14 CASSPVGGSYEQYF
NA TRBJ2-1 NA TRBV27 15 CARPRTKAPYNEQFF
NA TRBJ2-1 TRBD2 TRBV19 17 CASSGGGLASTYNEQFF
few TRBJ2-3 TRBD1 TRBV3-1/TRBV3-2 14 CASSPRDRGNTQYF
NA TRBJ1-2 NA TRBV29-1 14 CSVTKQTGYHGYTF
NA TRBJ2-7 TRBD2 TRBV11-2 16 CASSLEELAGLREQYF
few TRBJ1-5 NA TRBV11-2 16 CASSLGSGYSNQPQHF
NA TRBJ1-4 TRBD1 TRBV5-4 15 CASSSTMTGEEKLFF
NA TRBJ2-7 NA TRBV6-5 13 CASSYSERSEQYF
NA TRBJ1-2 TRBD1 TRBV11-2 15 CASSITTGAGYGYTF
NA TRBJ2-3 NA TRBV29-1 16 CSVEDLRTAYTDTQYF
NA TRBJ2-1 TRBD1 TRBV29-1 12 CSARPRGSEQFF
NA TRBJ2-1 NA TRBV30 14 CAGGRTGGGREQFF
NA TRBJ2-5 NA TRBV18 13 CASSPRGGETQYF
NA TRBJ1-6 NA TRBV18 16 CASSPQGSSYNSPLHF
NA TRBJ2-1 TRBD1 TRBV15 18 CATSRVWAGRQGHGEQFF
NA TRBJ1-4 NA TRBV5-1 15 CASSLSPGTNEKLFF
few TRBJ2-4 NA TRBV28 19 CASSYRDTPNRPAKNIQYF
NA TRBJ1-4 NA TRBV5-1 13 CASSLGHNEKLFF
NA TRBJ1-3 NA TRBV28 14 CASSSTLSGNTIYF
NA TRBJ1-5 NA TRBV6-5 14 CASSYRAGPQPQHF
NA TRBJ2-1 NA TRBV7-9 15 CASSFSRGGDNEQFF
NA TRBJ1-1 NA TRBV28 16 CASSPWGGAENTEAFF
NA TRBJ1-5 NA TRBV18 16 CASSPSPNYSNQPQHF
once TRBJ1-6 NA TRBV28 17 CASSPMGGLAYNSPLHF
NA TRBJ2-7 TRBD1 TRBV27 14 CASSFWGQLYEQYF
NA TRBJ2-7 NA TRBV5-5 16 CASSLAWAGNPYEQYF